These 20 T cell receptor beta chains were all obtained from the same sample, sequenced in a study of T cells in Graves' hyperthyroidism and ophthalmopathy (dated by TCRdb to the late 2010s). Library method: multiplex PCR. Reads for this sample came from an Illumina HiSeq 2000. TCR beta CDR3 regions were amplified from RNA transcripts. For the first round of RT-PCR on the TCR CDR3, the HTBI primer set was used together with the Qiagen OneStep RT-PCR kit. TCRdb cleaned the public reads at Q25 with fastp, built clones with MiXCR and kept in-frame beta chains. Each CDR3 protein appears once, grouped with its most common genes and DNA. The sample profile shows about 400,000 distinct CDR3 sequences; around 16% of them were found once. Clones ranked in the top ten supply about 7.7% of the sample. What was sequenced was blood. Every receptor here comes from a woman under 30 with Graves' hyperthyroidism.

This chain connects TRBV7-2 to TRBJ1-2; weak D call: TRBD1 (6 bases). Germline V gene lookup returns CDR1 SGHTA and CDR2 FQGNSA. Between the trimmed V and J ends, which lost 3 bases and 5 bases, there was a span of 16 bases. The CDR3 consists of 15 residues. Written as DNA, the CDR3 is TGTGCCAGCAGCTTCGGTTCCAGGGGCAAATATGGCTACACCTTC. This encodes CASSFGSRGKYGYTF.

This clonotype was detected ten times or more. The CDR3 coding sequence is TGCGCCAGCAGCTTAGGGACGGGGCCCGGCTACACCTTC. Translation gives CASSLGTGPGYTF. The chain couples TRBV5-1 to TRBJ1-2; D may be TRBD1 (5 bases). The CDR3 runs 13 residues. V was shortened by 2 bases and J by 8 bases, with 13 bases between the two germline ends. Germline V gene sequence: CDR1 SGHRS, CDR2 YFSETQ.

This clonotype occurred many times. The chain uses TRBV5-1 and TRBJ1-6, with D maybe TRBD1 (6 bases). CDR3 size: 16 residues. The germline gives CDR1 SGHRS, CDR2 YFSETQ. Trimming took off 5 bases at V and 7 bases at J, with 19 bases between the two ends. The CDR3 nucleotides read TGCGCCAGCAGTAGAGGGCGACAGGCCTCCAATTCACCCCTCCACTTT. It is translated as CASSRGRQASNSPLHF.

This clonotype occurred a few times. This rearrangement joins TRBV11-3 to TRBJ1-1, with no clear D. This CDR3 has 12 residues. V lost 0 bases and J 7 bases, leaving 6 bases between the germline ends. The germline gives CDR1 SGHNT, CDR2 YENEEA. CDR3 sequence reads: CASSLDRSEAFF. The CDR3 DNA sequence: TGTGCCAGCAGCTTAGACCGGAGTGAAGCTTTCTTT.

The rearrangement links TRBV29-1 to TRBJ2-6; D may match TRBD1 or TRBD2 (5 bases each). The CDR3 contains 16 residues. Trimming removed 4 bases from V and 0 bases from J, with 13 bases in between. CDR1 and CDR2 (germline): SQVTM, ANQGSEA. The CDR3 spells CSVAPSGSSGANVLTF. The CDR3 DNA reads TGCAGCGTTGCCCCTTCAGGGAGCTCTGGGGCCAACGTCCTGACTTTC.

The CDR3 region is CSAREQGWHEQYF. In DNA, the CDR3 is TGCAGTGCTAGAGAACAGGGTTGGCACGAGCAGTACTTC. This chain uses TRBV20-1 with TRBJ2-7, with a possible D match to TRBD1 (6 bases). The CDR3 extends over 13 amino acids. V lost 0 bases to trimming and J lost 5 bases, with 11 bases between them. Looked up from germline, CDR1 is DFQATT and CDR2 is SNEGSKA (reference sequence).

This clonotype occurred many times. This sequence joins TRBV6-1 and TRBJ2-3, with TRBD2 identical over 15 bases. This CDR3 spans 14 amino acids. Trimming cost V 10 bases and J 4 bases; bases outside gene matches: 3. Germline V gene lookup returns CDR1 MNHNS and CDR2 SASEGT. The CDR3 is CATGLAGGPDTQYF. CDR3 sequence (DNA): TGTGCCACCGGACTAGCGGGGGGGCCAGATACGCAGTATTTT.

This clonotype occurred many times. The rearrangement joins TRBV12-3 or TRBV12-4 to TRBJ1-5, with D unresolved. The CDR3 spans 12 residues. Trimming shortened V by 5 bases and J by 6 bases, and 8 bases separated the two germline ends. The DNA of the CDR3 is TGTGCCAGCAGTGTCGACGGTCAGCCCCAGCATTTT. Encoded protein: CASSVDGQPQHF.

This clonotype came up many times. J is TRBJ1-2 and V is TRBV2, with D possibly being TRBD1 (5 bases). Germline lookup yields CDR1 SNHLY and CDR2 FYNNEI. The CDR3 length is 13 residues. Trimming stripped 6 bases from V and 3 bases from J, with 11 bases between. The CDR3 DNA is TGTGCCAGCAGAGGGACGGAATACTATGGCTACACCTTC. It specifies CASRGTEYYGYTF.

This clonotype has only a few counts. DNA for the CDR3: TGTGCCAGCAGCCAAGGACTGGCGAACACTGAAGCTTTCTTT. This sequence encodes CASSQGLANTEAFF. This chain uses TRBV3-1 with TRBJ1-1; D is unclear. The CDR3 totals 14 residues. The germline V gene has CDR1 LGHDT and CDR2 YNNKEL (reference sequence). Trimming shortened V by 1 base and J by 1 base, and 7 bases separated the two germline ends.

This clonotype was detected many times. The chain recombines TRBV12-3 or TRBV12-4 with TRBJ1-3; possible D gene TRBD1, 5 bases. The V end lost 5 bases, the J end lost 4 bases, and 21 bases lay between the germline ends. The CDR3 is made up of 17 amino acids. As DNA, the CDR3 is TGTGCCAGCAGTCCAACCTCCGGGGCGAGCGGAGGAAACACCATATATTTT. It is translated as CASSPTSGASGGNTIYF.

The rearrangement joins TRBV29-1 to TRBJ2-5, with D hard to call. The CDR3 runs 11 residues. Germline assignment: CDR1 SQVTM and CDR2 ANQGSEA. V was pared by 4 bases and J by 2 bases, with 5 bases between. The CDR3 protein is CSVGVQETQYF. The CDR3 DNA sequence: TGCAGCGTTGGCGTACAAGAGACCCAGTACTTC.

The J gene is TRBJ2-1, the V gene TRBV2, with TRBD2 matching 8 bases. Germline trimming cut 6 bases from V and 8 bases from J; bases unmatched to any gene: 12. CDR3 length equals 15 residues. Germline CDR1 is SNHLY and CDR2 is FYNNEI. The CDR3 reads CASRDSGTLGDEQFF. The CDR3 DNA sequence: TGTGCCAGCAGGGATAGCGGGACCCTAGGGGATGAGCAGTTCTTC.

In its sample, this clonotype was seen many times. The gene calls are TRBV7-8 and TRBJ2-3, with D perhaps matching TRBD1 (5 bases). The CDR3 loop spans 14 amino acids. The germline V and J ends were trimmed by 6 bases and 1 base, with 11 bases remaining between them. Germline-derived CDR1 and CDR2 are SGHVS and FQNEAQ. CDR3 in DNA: TGTGCCAGCAGTTACGAAGGGGGCACAGATACGCAGTATTTT. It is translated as CASSYEGGTDTQYF.

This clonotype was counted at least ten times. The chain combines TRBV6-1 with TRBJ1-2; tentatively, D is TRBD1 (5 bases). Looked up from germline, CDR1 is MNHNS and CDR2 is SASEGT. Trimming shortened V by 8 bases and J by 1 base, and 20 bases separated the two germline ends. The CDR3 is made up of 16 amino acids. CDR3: CASSQDGSAINYGYTF. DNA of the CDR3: TGTGCCAGCTCACAGGACGGGTCAGCCATTAACTATGGCTACACCTTC.

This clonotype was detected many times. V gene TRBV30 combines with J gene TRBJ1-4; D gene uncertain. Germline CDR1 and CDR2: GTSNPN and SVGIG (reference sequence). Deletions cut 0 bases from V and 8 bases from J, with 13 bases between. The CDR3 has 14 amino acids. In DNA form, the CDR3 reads TGTGCCTGGAGTGTACCTGGTGTGGAGGAAAAACTGTTTTTT. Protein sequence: CAWSVPGVEEKLFF. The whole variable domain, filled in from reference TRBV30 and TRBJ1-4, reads SQTIHQWPATLVQPVGSPLSLECTVEGTSNPNLYWYRQAAGRGLQLLFYSVGIGQISSEVPQNLSASRPQDRQFILSSKKLLLSDSGFYLCAWSVPGVEEKLFFGSGTQLSVL.

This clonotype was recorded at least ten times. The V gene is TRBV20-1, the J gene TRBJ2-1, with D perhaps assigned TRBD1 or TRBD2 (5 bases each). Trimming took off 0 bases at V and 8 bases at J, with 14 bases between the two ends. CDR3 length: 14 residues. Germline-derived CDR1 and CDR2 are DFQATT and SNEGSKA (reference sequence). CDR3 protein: CSARDPRGRDEQFF. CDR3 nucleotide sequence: TGCAGTGCTAGAGATCCACGGGGCCGGGATGAGCAGTTCTTC.

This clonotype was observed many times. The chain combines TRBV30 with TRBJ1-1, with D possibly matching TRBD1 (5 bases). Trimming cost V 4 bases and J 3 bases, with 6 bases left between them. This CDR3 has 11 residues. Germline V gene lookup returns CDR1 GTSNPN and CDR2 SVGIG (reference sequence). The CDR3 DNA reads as TGTGCCTGGAAAGGGGACACTGAAGCTTTCTTT. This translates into CAWKGDTEAFF. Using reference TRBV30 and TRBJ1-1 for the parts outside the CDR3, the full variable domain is SQTIHQWPATLVQPVGSPLSLECTVEGTSNPNLYWYRQAAGRGLQLLFYSVGIGQISSEVPQNLSASRPQDRQFILSSKKLLLSDSGFYLCAWKGDTEAFFGQGTRLTVV.

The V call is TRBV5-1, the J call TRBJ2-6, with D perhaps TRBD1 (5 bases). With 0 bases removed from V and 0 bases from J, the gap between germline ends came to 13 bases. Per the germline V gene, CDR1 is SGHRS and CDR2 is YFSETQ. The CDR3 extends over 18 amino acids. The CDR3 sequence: CASSLGTIGFSGANVLTF. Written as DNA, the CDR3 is TGCGCCAGCAGCTTGGGGACAATAGGATTCTCTGGGGCCAACGTCCTGACTTTC.

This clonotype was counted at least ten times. The CDR3 reads CASRATGGRETQYF. The CDR3 DNA sequence: TGTGCCAGCAGGGCGACAGGGGGACGGGAGACCCAGTACTTC. V usage is TRBV2 and J usage is TRBJ2-5; 9 bases are shared with TRBD1. The trim removed 6 bases at V and 5 bases at J, leaving 7 bases unmatched. The CDR3 runs to 14 residues. Germline assignment: CDR1 SNHLY and CDR2 FYNNEI.